The 15 T cell receptor beta chains reported below all come from one sample, sequenced in a study of brain T cells in children with intractable seizures. The data were produced by immunoSEQ multiplex PCR, yet TCRdb's version contains in-frame clones alone and is incomplete. The sample lists approximately 60,000 clones; about 96% were seen once. The starting material was peripheral blood, obtained at surgery. These receptors originate from a boy under two years old with focal cortical dysplasia and intractable seizures.

The J gene is TRBJ2-7, the V gene TRBV28; 11 positions agree with TRBD2. Per the germline V gene, CDR1 is MDHEN and CDR2 is SYDVKM. This CDR3 spans 15 amino acids. After removal of 4 bases from V and 4 bases from J, the junction contained 6 bases not matched to a gene. CDR3 sequence: CASSSAGTSGYEQYF. The DNA for the CDR3 is TGTGCCAGCAGTTCCGCCGGGACTAGCGGTTACGAGCAGTACTTC.

V and J are TRBV5-1 and TRBJ2-7, with 11 bases aligning to TRBD1. The CDR3 has 17 amino acids. Trimming cost V 4 bases and J 5 bases; bases outside gene matches: 14. The V gene's germline CDR1 is SGHRS and CDR2 YFSETQ. The CDR3 bases are TGCGCCAGCAGCCCCCGGACAGGGGGCGCTTCAGAAAACGAGCAGTACTTC. Protein: CASSPRTGGASENEQYF.

The chain carries TRBV10-3 and TRBJ1-4; D ambiguous. The CDR3 is 13 residues long. In germline, CDR1 is ENHRY, CDR2 SYGVKD. V lost 3 bases, J lost 4 bases, and 6 bases lay in between. The CDR3 region has the DNA TGTGCCATCAGTGACGATATTAATGAAAAACTGTTTTTT. Translating gives CAISDDINEKLFF.

V usage is TRBV7-9 and J usage is TRBJ2-1, with 13 bases lining up with TRBD2. This CDR3 has 18 residues. Germline assignment: CDR1 SEHNR and CDR2 FQNEAQ (reference sequence). Unmatched junction bases numbered 9, after V lost 0 bases and J lost 7 bases. The chain's CDR3 is CASSLAWNELAGGNEQFF. The CDR3 DNA is TGTGCCAGCAGCTTAGCTTGGAACGAACTAGCGGGAGGGAATGAGCAGTTCTTC.

The chain joins TRBV7-9 to TRBJ1-1; 7 bases map to TRBD1. The CDR3 covers 16 residues. V trimming: 2 bases; J trimming: 0 bases; junction bases outside the gene matches: 6. Germline loops: CDR1 SEHNR, CDR2 FQNEAQ (reference sequence). CDR3 DNA: TGTGCCAGCAGCTTACCTCGACAGGGAATGAACACTGAAGCTTTCTTT. It codes for CASSLPRQGMNTEAFF.

V is TRBV4-1 and J is TRBJ1-6; 7 nucleotides line up with TRBD1. The J segment lost 3 bases and the V segment lost 4 bases, leaving 9 bases of the junction unmatched. The CDR3 loop spans 17 amino acids. The germline V gene has CDR1 MGHRA and CDR2 YSYEKL. The CDR3 DNA is TGCGCCAGCAGCCTCGATAGTGGGACAGACTATAATTCACCCCTCCACTTT. Translation: CASSLDSGTDYNSPLHF.

This chain connects TRBV5-1 to TRBJ2-5; TRBD1 aligns across 9 bases. The length of the CDR3 is 15 residues. J was trimmed by 5 bases and V by 4 bases; bases with no gene match: 9. The germline V gene encodes CDR1 SGHRS and CDR2 YFSETQ. The CDR3 region is CASSVVTGGFETQYF. The CDR3 DNA is TGCGCCAGCAGCGTGGTTACAGGGGGCTTCGAGACCCAGTACTTC. Variable domain in full (rest from reference TRBV5-1 and TRBJ2-5): KAGVTQTPRYLIKTRGQQVTLSCSPISGHRSVSWYQQTPGQGLQFLFEYFSETQRNKGNFPGRFSGRQFSNSRSEMNVSTLELGDSALYLCASSVVTGGFETQYFGPGTRLLVL.

The V call is TRBV25-1, the J call TRBJ2-5; 8 bases agree with TRBD1. Unmatched junction bases numbered 2, after V lost 3 bases and J lost 2 bases. The germline V gene encodes CDR1 MGHDK and CDR2 SYGVNS. The CDR3 loop spans 14 amino acids. The CDR3 DNA reads as TGTGCCAGCAGTGAGGGGACAGGACAAGAGACCCAGTACTTC. Residues: CASSEGTGQETQYF.

V is TRBV18 and J is TRBJ2-1; TRBD1 is a possible D gene (6 bases). CDR3 size: 17 residues. Trimming took off 4 bases at V and 13 bases at J, with 29 bases between the two ends. The V gene's germline CDR1 is KGHSH and CDR2 LQKENI. The DNA for the CDR3 is TGTGCCAGCTCACTAGATACCCCTCAAACAGGGTACAATGGACAGTTCTTC. Translating gives CASSLDTPQTGYNGQFF. Supplemented by reference TRBV18 and TRBJ2-1, the full variable domain reads NAGVMQNPRHLVRRRGQEARLRCSPMKGHSHVYWYRQLPEEGLKFMVYLQKENIIDESGMPKERFSAEFPKEGPSILRIQQVVRGDSAAYFCASSLDTPQTGYNGQFFGPGTRLTVL.

The rearrangement links TRBV4-2 to TRBJ2-7; 8 bases fit TRBD2. Germline values: CDR1 LGHNA, CDR2 YNFKEQ. The CDR3 sequence is 17 residues long. V shed 1 base and J 3 bases; nucleotides not matched to a gene: 11. The CDR3 DNA reads as TGTGCCAGCAGCCAAGTAAGGACGATCGGGAGGGACTACGAGCAGTACTTC. It codes for CASSQVRTIGRDYEQYF.

The V call is TRBV2, the J call TRBJ2-7; tentative D call: TRBD1 (5 bases). V lost 9 bases to trimming and J lost 3 bases, with 12 bases between them. The germline gives CDR1 SNHLY, CDR2 FYNNEI. The CDR3 spans 12 residues. CDR3 in DNA: TGTGCCAGTTACGAAGGGGACTACGAGCAGTACTTC. Its translation is CASYEGDYEQYF.

V is TRBV25-1 and J is TRBJ1-1; possible D gene TRBD1, 5 bases. Trimming removed 7 bases at V and 5 bases at J, with 20 bases between. The CDR3 consists of 15 residues. Per the germline V gene, CDR1 is MGHDK and CDR2 is SYGVNS. CDR3 coding DNA: TGTGCCAGCATGATTAAAGGGGCGGGTGGTACTGAAGCTTTCTTT. Translating gives CASMIKGAGGTEAFF.

The chain links TRBV10-3 to TRBJ2-5; possible D gene TRBD2, 6 bases. The CDR3 sequence is 13 residues long. The germline V and J ends were trimmed by 3 bases and 5 bases, with 10 bases remaining between them. Germline loops: CDR1 ENHRY, CDR2 SYGVKD. CDR3 protein: CAISDGGGETQYF. CDR3 nucleotides: TGTGCCATCAGTGATGGCGGAGGGGAGACCCAGTACTTC.

The V gene is TRBV10-3, the J gene TRBJ2-7, with TRBD2 as a possible D gene (5 bases). The V and J ends lost 6 bases and 3 bases respectively, with 9 bases between them. The CDR3 length is 12 residues. The V gene's germline CDR1 is ENHRY and CDR2 SYGVKD. CDR3 protein: CAISEGYYEQYF. The CDR3 nucleotides read TGTGCCATCAGCGAGGGCTACTACGAGCAGTACTTC.

This chain connects TRBV7-2 to TRBJ2-7; 8 positions agree with TRBD1. This CDR3 has 15 residues. The ends lost 1 base at V and 2 bases at J; junction bases unmatched: 4. In germline, CDR1 is SGHTA, CDR2 FQGNSA. CDR3 coding DNA: TGTGCCAGCAGCTTAGTAGGACAGGGCGCCTACGAGCAGTACTTC. Its protein product is CASSLVGQGAYEQYF.